These T cell receptor beta chains were read from a single sample in a study of Graves' ophthalmopathy and Graves' hyperthyroidism. Each CDR3 protein gets one entry after TCRdb re-called the multiplex PCR reads with MiXCR. Of hundreds of thousands of distinct CDR3 sequences in the sample, approximately 21% were seen once. Material: peripheral blood. All receptors derive from a woman aged 18-29 years with stable Graves' hyperthyroidism. Some clones in this sample may be carry-over from other donors' samples. The CDR3 runs from the conserved cysteine through the conserved F or W. The D gene is left open where the match is weak. Expanded clones are given a class, and other clones once, few, many or no size at all.

>TRBJ2-2|TRBV4-1|TRBD2|many
CASSKAGRNTGELFF
TGCGCCAGCAGTAAAGCGGGGCGTAACACCGGGGAGCTGTTTTTT
>TRBJ2-7|TRBV3-1|.|few
CASSQDGAAYF
TGTGCCAGCAGCCAAGATGGAGCAGCCTACTTC
>TRBJ1-2|TRBV11-2|TRBD1|many
CASSSSDRGRGYTF
TGTGCCAGCAGCTCCTCGGACAGGGGTCGCGGCTACACCTTC
>TRBJ1-1|TRBV5-1|TRBD1|many
CASRRDRGNTEAFF
TGCGCCAGCAGACGGGACAGGGGTAACACTGAAGCTTTCTTT
>TRBJ2-2|TRBV7-2|.|few
CASSRFPAGELFF
TGTGCCAGCAGCCGTTTTCCGGCCGGGGAGCTGTTTTTT
>TRBJ1-1|TRBV5-6|.|many
CASGGTLMNTEAFF
TGTGCCAGCGGGGGGACACTTATGAACACTGAAGCTTTCTTT
>TRBJ2-5|TRBV14|TRBD2|.
CASSQTATSGGQETQYF
TGTGCCAGCAGCCAAACGGCGACTAGCGGGGGACAAGAGACCCAGTACTTC
>TRBJ1-2|TRBV12-3/TRBV12-4|TRBD1|many
CASSLSAGGGGYTF
TGTGCCAGCAGTTTAAGTGCAGGGGGCGGAGGCTACACCTTC
>TRBJ2-5|TRBV12-3/TRBV12-4|.|many
CASSLGDQETQYF
TGTGCCAGCAGTTTAGGGGACCAAGAGACCCAGTACTTC
>TRBJ1-1|TRBV12-3/TRBV12-4|TRBD1|few
CASSSISGTGGHAFF
TGTGCCAGCAGCTCTATATCCGGGACAGGCGGACATGCTTTCTTT
>TRBJ2-7|TRBV12-3/TRBV12-4|.|many
CASSLLQGNEQYF
TGTGCCAGCAGTTTATTGCAGGGTAACGAGCAGTACTTC
>TRBJ1-1|TRBV30|.|once
CAWSLAGNTEAFF
TGTGCCTGGAGCCTGGCTGGGAACACTGAAGCTTTCTTT
>TRBJ2-2|TRBV20-1|TRBD1|.
CSARVLTGGTGELFF
TGCAGTGCTAGAGTCCTCACAGGGGGCACCGGGGAGCTGTTTTTT
>TRBJ1-1|TRBV5-4|.|.
CVGFRQDGAEAFF
TGTGTCGGATTTAGACAGGACGGTGCTGAAGCTTTCTTT
>TRBJ1-1|TRBV25-1|.|.
CASRGGTEACF
TGTGCCAGCAGAGGGGGTACTGAAGCTTGCTTT
>TRBJ2-7|TRBV9|TRBD2|many
CASSPPASGSHEQYF
TGTGCCAGCAGCCCCCCGGCTAGCGGGAGCCACGAGCAGTACTTC
>TRBJ1-1|TRBV20-1|.|many
CSAGVGKPEAFF
TGCAGTGCGGGGGTGGGGAAACCCGAAGCTTTCTTT
>TRBJ2-2|TRBV2|.|once
CASRLGNTGEVFF
TGTGCCAGCAGATTAGGGAACACCGGGGAGGTGTTTTTT
>TRBJ1-2|TRBV3-1|.|many
CASSKRQVKIYGYTF
TGTGCCAGCAGCAAAAGGCAGGTGAAAATCTATGGCTACACCTTC
>TRBJ2-7|TRBV11-1|TRBD2|.
CASSFPTGTSGGRSYEQYF
TGTGCCAGCAGCTTTCCGACCGGGACTAGCGGGGGCCGCTCCTACGAGCAGTACTTC
>TRBJ2-7|TRBV27|.|many
CASSPPGTTFYEQYF
TGTGCCAGCAGTCCCCCAGGGACAACCTTTTACGAGCAGTACTTC
>TRBJ1-1|TRBV4-1|TRBD1|few
CASSLRDSRLMNTEAFF
TGCGCCAGCAGCCTCCGGGACAGCCGTCTTATGAACACTGAAGCTTTCTTT
>TRBJ2-7|TRBV7-9|.|many
CASSISYEQYF
TGTGCCAGCAGCATATCCTACGAGCAGTACTTC
>TRBJ1-2|TRBV29-1|.|many
CSVEQGGRNYGYTF
TGCAGCGTCGAACAGGGCGGGAGAAACTATGGCTACACCTTC
>TRBJ2-5|TRBV24-1|.|few
CATSEERGETQYF
TGTGCCACCAGTGAAGAACGGGGGGAGACCCAGTACTTC
>TRBJ1-2|TRBV7-2|.|.
CASSRISGEDGYTF
TGTGCCAGCTCCCGGATATCAGGGGAGGATGGCTACACCTTC